Below, 32 T cell receptor beta chains from the same sample are listed, as sequenced in a study of identical twins. In TCRdb, the 5' RACE reads were re-called with MiXCR into one record per CDR3 protein. The sample contains under 800,000 distinct CDR3 sequences, 21% of which appear only once. The sample was also linked to a second study, of T cells expressing NK-cell markers.

The sequenced sample consisted of PBMCs. The receptor set was obtained from a young woman in good health.

In its sample, this clonotype was seen many times. The chain joins TRBV24-1 to TRBJ2-7; possibly TRBD1 or TRBD2 for D (6 bases each). The CDR3 length is 14 residues. CDR1 and CDR2 from the germline V gene are KGHDR and SFDVKD. Trimming pared 7 bases from V and 3 bases from J, leaving 15 bases between. In nucleotides, the CDR3 is TGTGCCACCAGCCCCCGGGGGACACACTACGAGCAGTACTTC. It specifies CATSPRGTHYEQYF.

The gene calls are TRBV20-1 and TRBJ1-2; a weak D match, TRBD1 (6 bases). Germline CDR1 reads DFQATT; CDR2 reads SNEGSKA (reference sequence). This CDR3 has 12 residues. CDR3 nucleotides: TGCGGGGTCCGGGACACCATCTATGGCTACACCTTC. Encoded protein: CGVRDTIYGYTF.

This clonotype has ten or more counts. The genes are TRBV20-1 and TRBJ1-2; D is unresolved. Germline CDR1 is DFQATT and CDR2 is SNEGSKA (reference sequence). The CDR3 spans 13 residues. Deletions cut 6 bases from V and 1 base from J, with 12 bases between. In DNA, the CDR3 is TGCAGTGCGCCCCCCCATCTTAACTATGGCTACACCTTC. As protein: CSAPPHLNYGYTF.

This clonotype has more than one count but fewer than ten. The chain links TRBV20-1 to TRBJ2-2; D assignment may be TRBD1 or TRBD2 (5 bases each). Germline-derived CDR1 and CDR2 are DFQATT and SNEGSKA (reference sequence). The CDR3 runs 12 residues. V lost 5 bases, J lost 6 bases, and 10 bases lay in between. The CDR3 DNA follows: TGCAGTGCTCGAGGGGAGTCCGGGGAGCTGTTTTTT. Translating it yields CSARGESGELFF.

This clonotype was observed at least ten times. The genes are TRBV20-1 and TRBJ1-1; TRBD1 agrees at 7 bases. V was clipped by 5 bases and J by 1 base; unmatched bases: 7. The CDR3 sequence is 14 residues long. Germline lookup yields CDR1 DFQATT and CDR2 SNEGSKA (reference sequence). CDR3 amino acids: CSARKQGPNTEAFF. For the CDR3, the DNA is TGCAGTGCTCGAAAACAGGGGCCGAACACTGAAGCTTTCTTT.

This clonotype turned up a few times. The chain carries TRBV6-5 and TRBJ2-7; D is tentatively TRBD1 or TRBD2 (5 bases each). CDR3 length equals 14 residues. Germline values: CDR1 MNHEY, CDR2 SVGAGI. The germline V and J ends were trimmed by 6 bases and 5 bases, with 17 bases remaining between them. The CDR3 spells CASSYTGQGHEQYF. CDR3 nucleotides: TGTGCCAGCAGCTACACGGGGCAGGGACACGAGCAGTACTTC.

This clonotype was seen only a few times. The chain couples TRBV6-5 to TRBJ2-7; D is perhaps TRBD1 (6 bases). Trimming took off 0 bases at V and 2 bases at J, with 14 bases between the two ends. CDR3 length equals 16 residues. CDR1 is MNHEY and CDR2 is SVGAGI in the germline V gene. The CDR3 loop is CASSYSSETGTYEQYF. CDR3 bases: TGTGCCAGCAGTTACTCCAGCGAGACAGGAACCTACGAGCAGTACTTC.

The CDR3 DNA follows: TGTGCCAGCAGCTTCGCGACAGGGAGAACAGATACGCAGTATTTT. Its translation is CASSFATGRTDTQYF. The V call is TRBV7-6, the J call TRBJ2-3; 7 positions match TRBD1. The CDR3 runs to 15 residues. Germline CDR1 and CDR2: SGHVS and FNYEAQ. With V trimmed by 3 bases and J by 3 bases, 6 bases remained unmatched.

This sequence joins TRBV7-2 and TRBJ2-7; D possibly corresponds to TRBD2 (5 bases). Germline lookup yields CDR1 SGHTA and CDR2 FQGNSA. CDR3 size: 14 residues. The V end was cut by 6 bases, the J end by 6 bases, with 18 bases between. The CDR3 DNA reads TGTGCCAGCAGGCGGTCTCTTACTGAGGGCGAGCAGTACTTC. This encodes CASRRSLTEGEQYF.

This clonotype came up a few times. Here the CDR3 DNA reads TGCGCCAGCAGCTTGGACACGACAGGGCCTTCCACAGATACGCAGTATTTT. It translates to CASSLDTTGPSTDTQYF. This chain uses TRBV5-1 with TRBJ2-3, with TRBD1 identical over 7 bases. Germline trimming cut 0 bases from V and 2 bases from J; bases unmatched to any gene: 9. This CDR3 contains 17 residues. Germline lookup yields CDR1 SGHRS and CDR2 YFSETQ.

Only a few counts were recorded for this clonotype. The chain couples TRBV5-1 to TRBJ2-5; TRBD2 is a possible D gene (6 bases). Germline-derived CDR1 and CDR2 are SGHRS and YFSETQ. V gave up 4 bases and J gave up 3 bases, with 19 bases separating them. This CDR3 region has 16 residues. The CDR3 region has the DNA TGCGCCAGCAGCCTCTGGGGTCGGGCGGGGAAAGAGACCCAGTACTTC. Protein product: CASSLWGRAGKETQYF.

This CDR3 is CATSWTSGGASGELFF. The DNA of the CDR3 is TGTGCCACCAGCTGGACTAGCGGGGGGGCATCCGGGGAGCTGTTTTTT. The chain recombines TRBV15 with TRBJ2-2; TRBD2 matches at 15 bases. CDR1 is LNHNV and CDR2 is YYDKDF in the germline V gene (reference sequence). The V gene end was trimmed by 5 bases and the J gene end by 6 bases; junction bases not matched to a gene: 4. The CDR3 is 16 residues long.

Only a few counts were recorded for this clonotype. The chain couples TRBV5-1 to TRBJ2-2; D is unresolved. V gave up 1 base and J gave up 2 bases, with 15 bases separating them. The CDR3 is 17 residues long. Germline V gene lookup returns CDR1 SGHRS and CDR2 YFSETQ. CDR3 DNA sequence: TGCGCCAGCAGCTTGACATACGGGCAGTCCAACACCGGGGAGCTGTTTTTT. Its protein is CASSLTYGQSNTGELFF.

This clonotype was counted between two and nine times. V is TRBV5-1 and J is TRBJ2-1, with 10 bases fitting TRBD2. The germline V gene encodes CDR1 SGHRS and CDR2 YFSETQ. Trimming at V came to 3 bases and at J to 7 bases, leaving 7 bases not matched to a gene. The CDR3 covers 15 residues. CDR3 amino acids: CASSYYSGRKNEQFF. The CDR3 nucleotides are TGCGCCAGCAGCTACTATAGCGGGAGGAAAAATGAGCAGTTCTTC.

This clonotype was detected a few times. The chain combines TRBV6-2 or TRBV6-3 with TRBJ2-1; 7 positions agree with TRBD1. The CDR3 has 11 residues. Unmatched junction bases numbered 0, after V lost 7 bases and J lost 6 bases. CDR1 is MNHEY, CDR2 SVGEGT, per germline. CDR3 loop: CASNRGNEQFF. The CDR3 bases are TGTGCCAGCAACAGGGGCAATGAGCAGTTCTTC.

The chain is built from TRBV29-1 and TRBJ2-7; TRBD1 agrees at 9 bases. The CDR3 contains 15 residues. CDR1 and CDR2 from the germline V gene are SQVTM and ANQGSEA. V lost 0 bases and J lost 4; bases outside the gene matches: 7. In nucleotides, the CDR3 is TGCAGCGTTGAAGATGAGGGACAGGGCTTATACGAGCAGTACTTC. Amino acid sequence: CSVEDEGQGLYEQYF.

This clonotype was detected ten times or more. This chain links TRBV20-1 with TRBJ2-3; 10 bases map to TRBD2. The junction had 3 bases not matched to a gene; V was cut back by 5 bases and J by 4 bases. Germline-derived CDR1 and CDR2 are DFQATT and SNEGSKA (reference sequence). CDR3 size: 13 residues. The CDR3 protein is CSASSGRPDTQYF. The CDR3 DNA follows: TGCAGTGCTTCTAGCGGGAGACCAGATACGCAGTATTTT.

This clonotype has just a few counts. The chain combines TRBV20-1 with TRBJ2-3; D not certain. Germline V gene data show CDR1 as DFQATT and CDR2 as SNEGSKA (reference sequence). Trimming left V 7 bases short and J 2 bases short, with 16 bases between. This CDR3 contains 14 residues. CDR3 DNA sequence: TGCAGTGGTCCCGCCGGCCAGGCCACAGATACGCAGTATTTT. Translated, it gives CSGPAGQATDTQYF.

The rearrangement joins TRBV20-1 to TRBJ1-5; tentatively, D is TRBD1 (5 bases). The V end was cut by 5 bases, the J end by 0 bases, with 8 bases between. This CDR3 region has 13 residues. Germline CDR1 DFQATT, CDR2 SNEGSKA (reference sequence). CDR3 DNA: TGCAGTGCTTCCGGGGCTAGCAATCAGCCCCAGCATTTT. Protein sequence: CSASGASNQPQHF.

For the CDR3, the DNA is TGCAGTGCTCAGCGGGGGGGCACAGATACGCAGTATTTT. It yields the protein CSAQRGGTDTQYF. The chain links TRBV20-1 to TRBJ2-3; TRBD2 aligns across 9 bases. CDR3 length equals 13 residues. The V segment lost 5 bases and the J segment 1 base; nucleotides outside the gene matches: 1. Germline-derived CDR1 and CDR2 are DFQATT and SNEGSKA (reference sequence).

This clonotype was counted a few times. The V call is TRBV5-1, the J call TRBJ2-1; TRBD2 aligns across 7 bases. CDR3 length: 14 residues. CDR1 and CDR2 from the germline V gene are SGHRS and YFSETQ. The ends lost 4 bases at V and 9 bases at J; junction bases unmatched: 10. The chain's CDR3 is CASSPTTAGVEQFF. For the CDR3, the DNA is TGCGCCAGCAGCCCGACTACCGCGGGGGTTGAGCAGTTCTTC. The full variable domain, in which reference TRBV5-1 and TRBJ2-1 provide the parts outside the CDR3, is KAGVTQTPRYLIKTRGQQVTLSCSPISGHRSVSWYQQTPGQGLQFLFEYFSETQRNKGNFPGRFSGRQFSNSRSEMNVSTLELGDSALYLCASSPTTAGVEQFFGPGTRLTVL.

The chain employs TRBV20-1 and TRBJ2-7; the D gene is possibly TRBD2 (7 bases). Trimming stripped 6 bases from V and 5 bases from J, with 14 bases between. The CDR3 sequence is 12 residues long. Germline CDR1 reads DFQATT; CDR2 reads SNEGSKA (reference sequence). The CDR3 DNA is TGCAGTGCGGGGAGGGGGGACCACGAGCAGTACTTC. It specifies CSAGRGDHEQYF.

Written as DNA, the CDR3 is TGCAGTGCCCCCCCAGCGCTAACAGATACGCAGTATTTT. Translating it yields CSAPPALTDTQYF. This chain joins TRBV20-1 and TRBJ2-3; D call uncertain. This CDR3 is built from 13 residues. V shed 6 bases and J shed 3 bases, with 13 bases lying between them. The germline V gene has CDR1 DFQATT and CDR2 SNEGSKA (reference sequence).

The J gene is TRBJ2-4, the V gene TRBV6-4; the match to TRBD1 covers 7 bases. The length of the CDR3 is 14 residues. Germline CDR1 reads MRHNA; CDR2 reads SNTAGT. Trimming at V came to 6 bases and at J to 10 bases, leaving 12 bases not matched to a gene. This CDR3 reads CASRRTGQRKIQYF. CDR3 sequence (DNA): TGTGCCAGCAGAAGAACGGGACAGAGAAAGATTCAGTACTTC.

This clonotype was detected only a few times. V and J are TRBV2 and TRBJ1-1; no firm D call. Trimming removed 4 bases at V and 6 bases at J, with 12 bases between. CDR1 and CDR2 (germline): SNHLY, FYNNEI. The CDR3 totals 13 residues. The CDR3 DNA reads TGTGCCAGCAGTGTGGTAGAACTCGCTGAAGCTTTCTTT. This translates into CASSVVELAEAFF.

This clonotype was counted between two and nine times. The chain has TRBV12-3 or TRBV12-4 and TRBJ1-6; unclear D gene. The V end lost 2 bases, the J end lost 10 bases, and 15 bases lay between the germline ends. The CDR3 is 15 amino acids. The CDR3 region is CASSLMGTQGSPLHF. The CDR3 nucleotides read TGTGCCAGCAGTTTAATGGGCACCCAAGGGTCACCCCTCCACTTT.

V and J are TRBV5-4 and TRBJ2-5; 11 bases match TRBD2. The V and J ends lost 2 bases and 5 bases, in that order; junction bases with no gene match: 11. CDR1 and CDR2 (germline): SGHNT, YYREEE (reference sequence). The CDR3 is 17 amino acids. The CDR3 is CASSFGGTSGVFETQYF. The DNA for the CDR3 is TGTGCCAGCAGCTTCGGCGGGACTAGCGGAGTGTTTGAGACCCAGTACTTC.

This clonotype appeared many times. This rearrangement joins TRBV6-5 to TRBJ1-5; the D gene is possibly TRBD1 (5 bases). The CDR3 contains 14 residues. Trimming left V 2 bases short and J 4 bases short, with 9 bases between. The germline gives CDR1 MNHEY, CDR2 SVGAGI. Written as DNA, the CDR3 is TGTGCCAGCAGTTACATGGCAGGGAATCAGCCCCAGCATTTT. Its translation: CASSYMAGNQPQHF.

This clonotype has a handful of counts. The chain employs TRBV9 and TRBJ1-3; D not resolved. With 3 bases removed from V and 1 base from J, the gap between germline ends came to 5 bases. The CDR3 covers 13 residues. Germline V gene lookup returns CDR1 SGDLS and CDR2 YYNGEE. The CDR3 nucleotides read TGTGCCAGCAGCGCTCGGTCTGGAAACACCATATATTTT. It translates to CASSARSGNTIYF.

V and J are TRBV9 and TRBJ1-1; TRBD1 is a possible D gene (5 bases). CDR1 and CDR2 (germline): SGDLS, YYNGEE. The CDR3 totals 15 residues. V was trimmed by 3 bases and J by 3 bases, leaving 15 bases between them. For the CDR3, the DNA is TGTGCCAGCAGCGCCTCCGGGACGCCCTACACTGAAGCTTTCTTT. Translation gives CASSASGTPYTEAFF.

The chain uses TRBV20-1 and TRBJ2-4; D unresolved. This CDR3 has 15 residues. Germline V gene lookup returns CDR1 DFQATT and CDR2 SNEGSKA (reference sequence). The V end was cut by 2 bases, the J end by 0 bases, with 11 bases between. The CDR3 nucleotides are TGCAGTGCTAGATCGCTTGGTCAAGCCAAAAACATTCAGTACTTC. Protein sequence: CSARSLGQAKNIQYF.

The CDR3 loop reads CATSSRQSGELFF. The CDR3 DNA sequence: TGTGCCACCAGCAGCAGACAGTCCGGGGAGCTGTTTTTT. The chain has TRBV15 and TRBJ2-2; a possible D gene is TRBD1 (5 bases). The CDR3 has 13 residues. V gave up 3 bases and J gave up 6 bases, with 8 bases separating them. Germline V gene sequence: CDR1 LNHNV, CDR2 YYDKDF (reference sequence).